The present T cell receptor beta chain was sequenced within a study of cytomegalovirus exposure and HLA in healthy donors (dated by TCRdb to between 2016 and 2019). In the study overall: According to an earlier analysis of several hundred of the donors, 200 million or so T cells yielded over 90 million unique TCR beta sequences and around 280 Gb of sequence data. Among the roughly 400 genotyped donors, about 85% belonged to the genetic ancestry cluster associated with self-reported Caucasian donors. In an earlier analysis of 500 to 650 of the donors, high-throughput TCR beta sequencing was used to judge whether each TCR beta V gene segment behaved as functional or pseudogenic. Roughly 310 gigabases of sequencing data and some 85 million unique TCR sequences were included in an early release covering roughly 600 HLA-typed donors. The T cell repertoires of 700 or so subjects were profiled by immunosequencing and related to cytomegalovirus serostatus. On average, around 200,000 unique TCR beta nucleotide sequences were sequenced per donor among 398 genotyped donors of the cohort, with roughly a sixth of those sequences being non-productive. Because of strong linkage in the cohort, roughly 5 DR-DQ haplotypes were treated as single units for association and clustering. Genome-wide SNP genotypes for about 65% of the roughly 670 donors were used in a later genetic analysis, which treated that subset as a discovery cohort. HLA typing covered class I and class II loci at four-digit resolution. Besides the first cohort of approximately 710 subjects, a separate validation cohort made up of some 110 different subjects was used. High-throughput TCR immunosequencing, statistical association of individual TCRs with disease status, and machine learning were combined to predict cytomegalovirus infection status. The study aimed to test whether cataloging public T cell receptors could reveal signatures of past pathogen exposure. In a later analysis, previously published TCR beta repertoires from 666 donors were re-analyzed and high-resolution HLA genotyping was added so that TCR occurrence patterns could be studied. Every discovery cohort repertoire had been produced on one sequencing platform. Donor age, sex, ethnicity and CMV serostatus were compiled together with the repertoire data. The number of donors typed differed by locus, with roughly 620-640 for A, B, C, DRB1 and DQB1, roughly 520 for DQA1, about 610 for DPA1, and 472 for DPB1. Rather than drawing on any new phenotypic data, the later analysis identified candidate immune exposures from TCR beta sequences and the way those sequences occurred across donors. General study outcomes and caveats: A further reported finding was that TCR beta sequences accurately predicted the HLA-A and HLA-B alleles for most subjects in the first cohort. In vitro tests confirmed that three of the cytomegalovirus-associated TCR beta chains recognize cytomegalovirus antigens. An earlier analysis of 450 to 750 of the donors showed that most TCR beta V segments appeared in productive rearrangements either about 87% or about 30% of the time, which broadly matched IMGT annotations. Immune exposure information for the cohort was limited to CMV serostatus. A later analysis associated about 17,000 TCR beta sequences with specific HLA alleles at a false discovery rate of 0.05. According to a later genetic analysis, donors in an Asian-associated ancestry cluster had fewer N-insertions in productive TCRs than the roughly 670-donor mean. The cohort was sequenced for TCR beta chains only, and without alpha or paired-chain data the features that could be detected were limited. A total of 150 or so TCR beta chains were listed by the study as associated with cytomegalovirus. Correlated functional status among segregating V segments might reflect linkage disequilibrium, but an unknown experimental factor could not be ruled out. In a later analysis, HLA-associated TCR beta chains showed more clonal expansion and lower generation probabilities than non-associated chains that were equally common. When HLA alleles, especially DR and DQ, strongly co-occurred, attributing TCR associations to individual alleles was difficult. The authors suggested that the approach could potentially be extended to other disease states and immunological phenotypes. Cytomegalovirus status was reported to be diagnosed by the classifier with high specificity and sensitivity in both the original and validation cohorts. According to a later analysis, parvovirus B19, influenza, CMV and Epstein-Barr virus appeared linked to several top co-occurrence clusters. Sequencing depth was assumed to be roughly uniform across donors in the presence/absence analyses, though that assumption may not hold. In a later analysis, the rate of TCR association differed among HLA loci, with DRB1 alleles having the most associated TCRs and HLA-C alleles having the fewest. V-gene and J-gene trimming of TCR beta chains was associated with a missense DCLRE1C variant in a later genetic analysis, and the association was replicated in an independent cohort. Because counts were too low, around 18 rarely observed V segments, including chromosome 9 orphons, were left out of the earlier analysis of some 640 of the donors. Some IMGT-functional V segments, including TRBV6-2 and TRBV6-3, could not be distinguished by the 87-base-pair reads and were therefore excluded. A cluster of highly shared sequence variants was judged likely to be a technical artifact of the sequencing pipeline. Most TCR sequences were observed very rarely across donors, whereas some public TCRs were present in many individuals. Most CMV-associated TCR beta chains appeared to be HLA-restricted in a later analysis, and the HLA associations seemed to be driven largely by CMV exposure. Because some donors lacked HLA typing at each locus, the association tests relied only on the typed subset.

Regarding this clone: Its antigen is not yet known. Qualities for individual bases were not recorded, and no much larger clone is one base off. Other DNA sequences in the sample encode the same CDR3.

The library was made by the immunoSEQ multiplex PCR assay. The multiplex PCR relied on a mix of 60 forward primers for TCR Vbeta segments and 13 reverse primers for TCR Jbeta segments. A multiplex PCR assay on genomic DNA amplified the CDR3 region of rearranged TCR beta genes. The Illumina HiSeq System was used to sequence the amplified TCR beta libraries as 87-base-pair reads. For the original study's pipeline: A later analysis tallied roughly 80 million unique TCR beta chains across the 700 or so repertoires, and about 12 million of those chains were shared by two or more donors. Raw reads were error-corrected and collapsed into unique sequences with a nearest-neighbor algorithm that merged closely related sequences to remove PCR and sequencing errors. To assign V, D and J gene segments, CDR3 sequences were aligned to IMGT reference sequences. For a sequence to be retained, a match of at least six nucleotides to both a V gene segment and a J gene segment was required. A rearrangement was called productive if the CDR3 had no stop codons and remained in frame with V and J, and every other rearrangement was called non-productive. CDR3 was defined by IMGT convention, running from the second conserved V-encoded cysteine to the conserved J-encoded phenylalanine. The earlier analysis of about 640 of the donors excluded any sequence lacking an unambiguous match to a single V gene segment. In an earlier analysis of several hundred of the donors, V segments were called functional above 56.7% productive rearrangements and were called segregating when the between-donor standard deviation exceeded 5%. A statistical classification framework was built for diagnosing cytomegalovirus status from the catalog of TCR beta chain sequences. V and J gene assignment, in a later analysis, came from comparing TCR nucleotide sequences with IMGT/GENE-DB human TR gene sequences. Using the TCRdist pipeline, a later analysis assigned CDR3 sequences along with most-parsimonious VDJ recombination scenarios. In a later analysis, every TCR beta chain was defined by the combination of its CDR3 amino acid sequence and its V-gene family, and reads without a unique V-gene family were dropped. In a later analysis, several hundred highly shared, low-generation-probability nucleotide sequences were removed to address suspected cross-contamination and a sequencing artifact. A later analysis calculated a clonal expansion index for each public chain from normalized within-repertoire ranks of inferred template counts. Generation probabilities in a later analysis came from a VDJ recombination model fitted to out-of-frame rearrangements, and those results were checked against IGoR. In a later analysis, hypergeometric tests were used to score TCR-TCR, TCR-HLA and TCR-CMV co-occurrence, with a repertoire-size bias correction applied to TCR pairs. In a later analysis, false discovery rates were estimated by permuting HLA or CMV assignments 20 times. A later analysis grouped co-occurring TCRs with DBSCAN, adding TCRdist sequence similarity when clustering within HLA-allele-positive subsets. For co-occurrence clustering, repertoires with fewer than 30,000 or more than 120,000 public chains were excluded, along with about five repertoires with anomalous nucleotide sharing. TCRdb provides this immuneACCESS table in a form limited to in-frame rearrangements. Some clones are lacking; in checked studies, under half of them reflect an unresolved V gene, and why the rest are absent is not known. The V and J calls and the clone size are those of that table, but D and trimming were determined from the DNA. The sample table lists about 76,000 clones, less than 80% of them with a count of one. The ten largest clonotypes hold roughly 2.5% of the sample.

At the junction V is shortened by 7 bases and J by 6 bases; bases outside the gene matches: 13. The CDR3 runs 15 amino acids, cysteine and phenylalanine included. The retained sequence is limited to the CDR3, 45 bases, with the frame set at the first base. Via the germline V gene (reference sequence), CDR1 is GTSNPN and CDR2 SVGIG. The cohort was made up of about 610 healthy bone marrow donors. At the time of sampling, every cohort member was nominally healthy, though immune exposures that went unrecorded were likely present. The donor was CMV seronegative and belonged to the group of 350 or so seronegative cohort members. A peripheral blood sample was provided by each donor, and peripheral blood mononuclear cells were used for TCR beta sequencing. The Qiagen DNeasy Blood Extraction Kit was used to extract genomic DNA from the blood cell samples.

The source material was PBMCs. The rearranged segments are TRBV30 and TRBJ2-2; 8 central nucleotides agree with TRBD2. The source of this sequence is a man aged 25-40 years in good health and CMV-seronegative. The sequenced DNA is TGTGCCTTAAAGGCGGGAGGCTCTATATCCGGGGAGCTGTTTTTT. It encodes CALKAGGSISGELFF.